These 25 T cell receptor beta chains were sequenced from one sample in a study of T cell changes during pregnancy in multiple sclerosis. Produced via immunoSEQ multiplex PCR; TCRdb's table is partial and in-frame only. The sample has about 49,000 clones, around 95% seen once. Sample: CD8+ T cells from peripheral blood mononuclear cells, taken in the first trimester of pregnancy. These receptors were obtained from a female donor with multiple sclerosis, enrolled in a pregnancy study.

The chain is built from TRBV27 and TRBJ2-7, with a possible D match to TRBD2 (6 bases). V was trimmed by 5 bases and J by 1 base, leaving 15 bases between them. From germline, CDR1 is MNHEY and CDR2 SMNVEV (reference sequence). The CDR3 runs to 15 residues. The CDR3 DNA sequence: TGTGCCAGCAGTCTCAGACCTGGGGGGTCCTACGAGCAGTACTTC. It yields the protein CASSLRPGGSYEQYF.

The chain couples TRBV4-1 to TRBJ1-1, with D uncertain. The CDR3 loop spans 17 amino acids. The V gene lost 1 base and the J gene lost 1 base, with 16 bases spanning the gap. Per the germline V gene, CDR1 is MGHRA and CDR2 is YSYEKL. As DNA, the CDR3 is TGCGCCAGCAGCCAAGTGGAGGGAGCAGTAGAGAACACTGAAGCTTTCTTT. This encodes CASSQVEGAVENTEAFF.

This chain connects TRBV30 to TRBJ1-2; 10 bases map to TRBD1. After removal of 3 bases from V and 8 bases from J, the junction contained 9 bases not matched to a gene. CDR3 length: 14 amino acids. Looked up from germline, CDR1 is GTSNPN and CDR2 is SVGIG (reference sequence). CDR3 region: CAWSSTGGVFGYTF. The CDR3 region has the DNA TGTGCCTGGAGCTCGACAGGGGGCGTATTCGGCTACACCTTC.

The chain joins TRBV19 to TRBJ2-7; 7 bases map to TRBD1. The CDR3 sequence is 13 residues long. Germline CDR1 LNHDA, CDR2 SQIVND (reference sequence). The ends lost 9 bases at V and 6 bases at J; junction bases unmatched: 11. DNA of the CDR3: TGTGCCAGCGCCTACAGGGGTGGGGGCGAGCAGTACTTC. Its protein is CASAYRGGGEQYF.

CDR3 loop: CASSPRPGGLTDTQYF. The CDR3 DNA reads TGTGCCAGCAGCCCCCGGCCGGGAGGGCTCACAGATACGCAGTATTTT. The chain links TRBV9 to TRBJ2-3, with 8 bases fitting TRBD2. Looked up from germline, CDR1 is SGDLS and CDR2 is YYNGEE. The CDR3 extends over 16 amino acids. V lost 4 bases, J lost 2 bases, and 9 bases stayed unmatched.

This chain links TRBV30 with TRBJ2-7; 9 bases are a match to TRBD2. The CDR3 runs 17 residues. Germline V lookup: CDR1 GTSNPN, CDR2 SVGIG (reference sequence). V shed 0 bases, J shed 3 bases, and the junction held 12 bases outside the gene matches. The CDR3 loop is CAWSVAGGFRRGYEQYF. CDR3 bases: TGTGCCTGGAGTGTCGCGGGAGGGTTTCGACGTGGCTACGAGCAGTACTTC. The full variable domain, completed using reference TRBV30 and TRBJ2-7, is SQTIHQWPATLVQPVGSPLSLECTVEGTSNPNLYWYRQAAGRGLQLLFYSVGIGQISSEVPQNLSASRPQDRQFILSSKKLLLSDSGFYLCAWSVAGGFRRGYEQYFGPGTRLTVT.

This clone has just a few counts. Other DNA sequences of this sample code for an identical CDR3. The chain combines TRBV5-1 with TRBJ2-7; possibly TRBD1 for D (5 bases). Per germline, CDR1 SGHRS and CDR2 YFSETQ. Trimming took off 4 bases at V and 2 bases at J, with 7 bases between the two ends. The CDR3 runs to 12 residues. The CDR3 nucleotides are TGCGCCAGCAGCCCAGGGACCTACGAGCAGTACTTC. Amino acids: CASSPGTYEQYF.

This rearrangement joins TRBV7-9 to TRBJ1-2; 12 bases match TRBD1. Germline values: CDR1 SEHNR, CDR2 FQNEAQ (reference sequence). V shed 5 bases and J 1 base; nucleotides not matched to a gene: 8. The CDR3 has 17 amino acids. The CDR3 DNA reads TGTGCCAGCAGCGTCCCGGGACAGGGGGCGCTTAACTATGGCTACACCTTC. Encoded protein: CASSVPGQGALNYGYTF. Full variable domain (rest looked up from reference TRBV7-9 and TRBJ1-2): DTGVSQNPRHKITKRGQNVTFRCDPISEHNRLYWYRQTLGQGPEFLTYFQNEAQLEKSRLLSDRFSAERPKGSFSTLEIQRTEQGDSAMYLCASSVPGQGALNYGYTFGSGTRLTVV.

This clone was seen only once. The chain carries TRBV6-6 and TRBJ2-7; 8 bases are shared with TRBD1. Per germline, CDR1 MNHNY and CDR2 SVGAGI (reference sequence). This CDR3 comprises 14 residues. The V segment lost 2 bases and the J segment 3 bases; nucleotides outside the gene matches: 3. CDR3 region: CASSYGTGLYEQYF. In nucleotides, the CDR3 is TGTGCCAGCAGTTACGGGACAGGCCTCTACGAGCAGTACTTC.

The V gene is TRBV2, the J gene TRBJ2-7, with TRBD2 matching over 10 bases. Per germline, CDR1 SNHLY and CDR2 FYNNEI. This CDR3 is 18 amino acids long. Trimming removed 7 bases from V and 4 bases from J; junction bases left unmatched: 19. In DNA, the CDR3 is TGTGCCAGCACCGGACAGGGTCTTTCCGGGACTAGCGCTTACGAGCAGTACTTC. This codes for CASTGQGLSGTSAYEQYF.

This sequence joins TRBV7-6 and TRBJ2-2; D is ambiguous. Germline CDR1 and CDR2: SGHVS and FNYEAQ. V gave up 5 bases and J gave up 5 bases, with 9 bases separating them. The CDR3 totals 13 residues. CDR3 DNA sequence: TGTGCCAGCAGCCCTATTCCGACCGGGGAGCTGTTTTTT. This codes for CASSPIPTGELFF.

The rearrangement joins TRBV11-2 to TRBJ2-4; TRBD1 agrees at 7 bases. The germline V gene encodes CDR1 SGHAT and CDR2 FQNNGV. Trimming at V came to 5 bases and at J to 0 bases, leaving 7 bases not matched to a gene. The CDR3 extends over 16 amino acids. CDR3 region: CASSPDTGVAKNIQYF. The CDR3 region has the DNA TGTGCCAGCAGCCCCGATACAGGGGTAGCCAAAAACATTCAGTACTTC.

The chain combines TRBV10-3 with TRBJ2-1; D is unresolved. The V end was cut by 7 bases, the J end by 8 bases, with 9 bases between. CDR1 is ENHRY and CDR2 is SYGVKD in the germline V gene. The CDR3 sequence is 11 residues long. The CDR3 is CAIKVADEQFF. The DNA of the CDR3 is TGTGCCATCAAGGTAGCTGATGAGCAGTTCTTC.

CDR3: CASSLVPLSGRIREQYF. In DNA, the CDR3 is TGTGCCAGCAGCTTGGTTCCTCTTAGCGGGAGAATTCGCGAGCAGTACTTC. The V and J genes are TRBV7-2 and TRBJ2-7; 9 bases align to TRBD2. Per the germline V gene, CDR1 is SGHTA and CDR2 is FQGNSA. The trim removed 3 bases at V and 6 bases at J, leaving 15 bases unmatched. CDR3 size: 17 residues. Based on the CDR3 plus reference TRBV7-2 and TRBJ2-7, the full variable domain is GAGVSQSPSNKVTEKGKDVELRCDPISGHTALYWYRQSLGQGLEFLIYFQGNSAPDKSGLPSDRFSAERTGGSVSTLTIQRTQQEDSAVYLCASSLVPLSGRIREQYFGPGTRLTVT.

The chain couples TRBV2 to TRBJ2-3; D not certain. With 2 bases removed from V and 0 bases from J, the gap between germline ends came to 6 bases. Germline CDR1 SNHLY, CDR2 FYNNEI. The CDR3 runs 14 residues. Here the CDR3 DNA reads TGTGCCAGCAGTGAACGCAGAAGCACAGATACGCAGTATTTT. It specifies CASSERRSTDTQYF.

The rearrangement joins TRBV6-4 to TRBJ1-2, with 11 bases lining up with TRBD1. From germline, CDR1 is MRHNA and CDR2 SNTAGT. The CDR3 loop spans 14 amino acids. V shed 5 bases and J 3 bases; nucleotides not matched to a gene: 2. Here the CDR3 DNA reads TGTGCCAGCAGTCGGACAGGGGGCGACTATGGCTACACCTTC. It encodes CASSRTGGDYGYTF.

The chain carries TRBV7-9 and TRBJ1-2; 10 bases match TRBD1. Germline lookup yields CDR1 SEHNR and CDR2 FQNEAQ (reference sequence). The CDR3 covers 16 residues. The V gene end was trimmed by 3 bases and the J gene end by 4 bases; junction bases not matched to a gene: 8. The CDR3 reads CASSFLGQGSVYGYTF. Written as DNA, the CDR3 is TGTGCCAGCAGCTTCCTGGGACAGGGGTCGGTCTATGGCTACACCTTC. The full variable domain, its missing parts supplied by reference TRBV7-9 and TRBJ1-2, is DTGVSQNPRHKITKRGQNVTFRCDPISEHNRLYWYRQTLGQGPEFLTYFQNEAQLEKSRLLSDRFSAERPKGSFSTLEIQRTEQGDSAMYLCASSFLGQGSVYGYTFGSGTRLTVV.

The chain links TRBV6-1 to TRBJ2-7, with unresolved D. The V end was cut by 4 bases, the J end by 2 bases, with 9 bases between. CDR1 is MNHNS, CDR2 SASEGT, per germline. The CDR3 totals 13 residues. CDR3 sequence (DNA): TGTGCCAGCAGTGCAACAGAAACCTACGAGCAGTACTTC. Translating it yields CASSATETYEQYF.

The chain joins TRBV20-1 to TRBJ2-7; D gene uncertain. The CDR3 contains 10 residues. Trimming removed 7 bases from V and 3 bases from J, with 7 bases in between. Per the germline V gene, CDR1 is DFQATT and CDR2 is SNEGSKA (reference sequence). As DNA, the CDR3 is TGCAGTGTTGGAGTCTACGAGCAGTACTTC. Protein sequence: CSVGVYEQYF.

The chain is built from TRBV4-1 and TRBJ2-5; 12 bases map to TRBD2. The DNA end is more similar to TRBJ2-7, so the J call may be wrong. The germline gives CDR1 MGHRA, CDR2 YSYEKL. This CDR3 spans 15 amino acids. The CDR3 DNA reads as TGCGCCAGCAGCTTACTAGCGGGAGGTTCCTACGAGCAGTACTTC. Translation: CASSLLAGGSYEQYF.

The rearrangement uses TRBV19 and TRBJ2-7; 10 bases map to TRBD2. J gave up 3 bases and V 5 bases, and 4 bases lay outside the gene matches. The CDR3 length is 14 residues. Germline-derived CDR1 and CDR2 are LNHDA and SQIVND (reference sequence). The CDR3 DNA is TGTGCCAGTAGTCCAGCGGGAGGGAACTACGAGCAGTACTTC. Its translation: CASSPAGGNYEQYF.

V gene TRBV19 combines with J gene TRBJ2-2; 7 nucleotides align to TRBD1. J lost 7 bases, V lost 5 bases, and 10 bases had no gene match. The germline gives CDR1 LNHDA, CDR2 SQIVND (reference sequence). This CDR3 has 15 amino acids. The CDR3 region has the DNA TGTGCCAGTAGTGCCTCACAGGGGTTGAACGGGGAGCTGTTTTTT. Its protein is CASSASQGLNGELFF. Full variable domain (outside the CDR3, taken from reference TRBV19 and TRBJ2-2): DGGITQSPKYLFRKEGQNVTLSCEQNLNHDAMYWYRQDPGQGLRLIYYSQIVNDFQKGDIAEGYSVSREKKESFPLTVTSAQKNPTAFYLCASSASQGLNGELFFGEGSRLTVL.

The chain combines TRBV11-2 with TRBJ2-7; 9 positions match TRBD2. The J segment lost 4 bases and the V segment lost 4 bases, leaving 5 bases of the junction unmatched. Germline V gives CDR1 SGHAT, CDR2 FQNNGV. The CDR3 has 14 amino acids. The CDR3 is CASSSGTSFYEQYF. DNA of the CDR3: TGTGCCAGCAGCTCCGGGACTAGCTTTTACGAGCAGTACTTC.

The chain carries TRBV7-7 and TRBJ2-3; a weak D match, TRBD1 (6 bases). Germline values: CDR1 SSHAT, CDR2 FNYEAQ (reference sequence). The V and J ends lost 5 bases and 6 bases respectively, with 18 bases between them. This CDR3 is 15 amino acids long. The CDR3 bases are TGTGCCAGCAGCACATCTAATGAGGGGGAGGATACGCAGTATTTT. Translated: CASSTSNEGEDTQYF.

CDR3 DNA sequence: TGTGCCAGCAGACCTGACACGAACACCGGGGAGCTGTTTTTT. This codes for CASRPDTNTGELFF. The chain uses TRBV5-8 and TRBJ2-2, with D unclear. Trimming cost V 5 bases and J 0 bases, with 8 bases left between them. The V gene's germline CDR1 is SGHTS and CDR2 YDEGEE. The CDR3 has 14 amino acids. Combining the CDR3 with reference TRBV5-8 and TRBJ2-2 gives the whole variable domain EAGVTQSPTHLIKTRGQQATLRCSPISGHTSVYWYQQALGLGLQFLLWYDEGEERNRGNFPPRFSGRQFPNYSSELNVNALELEDSALYLCASRPDTNTGELFFGEGSRLTVL.